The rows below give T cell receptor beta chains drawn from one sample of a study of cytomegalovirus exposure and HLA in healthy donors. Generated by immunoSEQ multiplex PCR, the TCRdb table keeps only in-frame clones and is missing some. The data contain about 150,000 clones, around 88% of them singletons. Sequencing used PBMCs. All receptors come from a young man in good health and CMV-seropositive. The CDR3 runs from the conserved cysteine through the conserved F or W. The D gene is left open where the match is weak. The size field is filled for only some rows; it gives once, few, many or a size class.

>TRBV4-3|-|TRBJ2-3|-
CASSQGSTGSTDTQYF
TGCGCCAGCAGCCAAGGGTCTACGGGTTCCACAGATACGCAGTATTTT
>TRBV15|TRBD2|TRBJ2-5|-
CATSRGSGSQETQYF
TGTGCCACCAGCAGGGGTAGCGGGTCTCAGGAGACCCAGTACTTC
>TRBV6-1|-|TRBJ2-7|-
CASSPDISYEQYF
TGTGCCAGCAGCCCGGACATCTCCTACGAGCAGTACTTC
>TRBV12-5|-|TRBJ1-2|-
CASGHQGGGSYGYTF
TGTGCTAGTGGCCACCAGGGTGGGGGCAGCTATGGCTACACCTTC
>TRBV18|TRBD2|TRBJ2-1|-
CASSPPLAGGTYNEQFF
TGTGCCAGCTCACCACCTTTAGCGGGAGGTACCTACAATGAGCAGTTCTTC
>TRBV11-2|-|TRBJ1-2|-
CASSSQGHIYGYTF
TGTGCCAGCAGCTCCCAGGGACATATCTATGGCTACACCTTC
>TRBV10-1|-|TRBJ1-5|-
CASSDRERNQPQHF
TGCGCCAGCAGTGACAGGGAAAGAAATCAGCCCCAGCATTTT
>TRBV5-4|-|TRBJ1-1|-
CASSPGGWRAFF
TGTGCCAGCAGCCCGGGAGGATGGAGAGCTTTCTTT
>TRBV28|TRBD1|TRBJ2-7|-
CASSETGGTTYEQYF
TGTGCCAGCAGTGAGACAGGGGGCACTACCTACGAGCAGTACTTC
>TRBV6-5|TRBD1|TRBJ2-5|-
CASSFTGGTETQYF
TGTGCCAGCAGTTTTACAGGGGGTACAGAGACCCAGTACTTC
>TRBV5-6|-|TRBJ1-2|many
CASSLQGSYGYTF
TGTGCCAGCAGCCTACAGGGCTCCTATGGCTACACCTTC
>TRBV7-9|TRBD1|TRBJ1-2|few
CASSLGVGTDINGYTF
TGTGCCAGCAGCTTGGGAGTCGGGACAGACATCAATGGCTACACCTTC
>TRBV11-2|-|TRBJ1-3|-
CASSLEGVPMGNTIYF
TGTGCCAGCAGCTTGGAAGGGGTCCCGATGGGAAACACCATATATTTT
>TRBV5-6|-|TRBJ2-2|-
CASSLVGGANTGELFF
TGTGCCAGCAGCTTGGTCGGCGGCGCGAACACCGGGGAGCTGTTTTTT
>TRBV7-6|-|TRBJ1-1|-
CASGERVNTEAFF
TGTGCCAGCGGGGAGCGGGTGAACACTGAAGCTTTCTTT
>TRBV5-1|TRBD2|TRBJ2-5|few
CASSGLAGGPGETQYF
TGCGCCAGCAGCGGACTAGCGGGAGGGCCCGGTGAGACCCAGTACTTC
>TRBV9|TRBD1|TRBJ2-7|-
CASSADRVFNEQYF
TGTGCCAGCAGCGCCGACAGGGTGTTTAACGAGCAGTACTTC
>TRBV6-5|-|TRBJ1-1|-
CASSYGAEAFF
TGTGCCAGCAGTTACGGGGCGGAAGCTTTCTTT
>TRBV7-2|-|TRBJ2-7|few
CASSFRAGATNYEQYF
TGTGCCAGCAGCTTCCGGGCGGGGGCCACAAACTACGAGCAGTACTTC
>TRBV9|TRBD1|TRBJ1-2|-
CASSVWTGFNYGYTF
TGTGCCAGCAGCGTTTGGACAGGGTTTAACTATGGCTACACCTTC
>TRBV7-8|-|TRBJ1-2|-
CASSFNRDGYGYTF
TGTGCCAGCAGCTTTAACAGAGACGGCTATGGCTACACCTTC
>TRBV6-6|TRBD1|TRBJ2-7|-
CASSSLGTGVTYEQYF
TGTGCCAGCAGCTCACTCGGGACAGGAGTTACCTACGAGCAGTACTTC
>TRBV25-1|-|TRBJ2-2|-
CASKLSWTGELFF
TGTGCCAGCAAGTTGAGCTGGACCGGGGAGCTGTTTTTT
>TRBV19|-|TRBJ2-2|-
CASSTRVTGELFF
TGTGCCAGTAGTACGAGGGTCACCGGGGAGCTGTTTTTT
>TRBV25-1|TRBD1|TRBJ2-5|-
CASSSLDRHGETQYF
TGTGCCAGCAGTTCCTTGGACAGGCACGGAGAGACCCAGTACTTC
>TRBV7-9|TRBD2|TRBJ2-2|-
CASSEQSPLASGELFF
TGTGCCAGCAGCGAACAAAGCCCACTAGCGTCCGGGGAGCTGTTTTTT
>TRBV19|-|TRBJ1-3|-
CASSRLTVSSGNTIYF
TGTGCCAGTAGTCGACTGACAGTTTCCTCTGGAAACACCATATATTTT
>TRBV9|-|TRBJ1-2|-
CASSVDLKPGRSHGYTF
TGTGCCAGCAGCGTAGACCTCAAGCCAGGCCGGTCGCATGGCTACACCTTC
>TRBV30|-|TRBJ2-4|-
CAWSGLEAGIQYF
TGTGCCTGGAGCGGACTGGAGGCGGGCATTCAGTACTTC
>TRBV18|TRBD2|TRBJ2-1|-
CASSPSGTSGGYEQFF
TGTGCCAGCTCACCCTCGGGCACTAGCGGGGGTTATGAGCAGTTCTTC
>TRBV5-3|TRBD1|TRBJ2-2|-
CARSQDRGNVTSSTGELFF
TGTGCCAGAAGCCAGGACAGGGGTAATGTGACTTCCTCAACCGGGGAGCTGTTTTTT